These 8 T cell receptor beta chains were sequenced from one sample in a study of regulatory T cells in long-lasting Graves disease. As for time point: newly diagnosed GD, antithyroid drugs for less than 3 months. After RNA was extracted from PBMCs, the TCR library was made from it. With iRepertoire HTBI primers and Arm-PCR of CDR3 regions, TCR beta libraries were built. MiXCR, run by TCRdb on the multiplex PCR reads, gives a single entry per CDR3 protein. The sample gives more than 450,000 distinct CDR3 sequences, 15% to 20% of which show up once; 9.5% to 15% is in the top ten. These records were also assigned to another study, of T cells in Graves' hyperthyroidism and ophthalmopathy.

Sequenced here: peripheral blood mononuclear cells (PBMCs), sampled at new diagnosis, from a patient treated with antithyroid drugs. The receptors were gathered from a man aged 40-55 years with Graves disease.

Ten or more counts support this clonotype. This chain joins TRBV19 and TRBJ1-1; no definite D call. CDR1 is LNHDA, CDR2 SQIVND, per germline (reference sequence). The CDR3 is made up of 14 amino acids. Trimming removed 1 base from V and 2 bases from J, with 8 bases in between. For the CDR3, the DNA is TGTGCCAGTAGTATAGCTCAGACCAACACTGAAGCTTTCTTT. Translating gives CASSIAQTNTEAFF.

This clonotype was detected only a few times. The V and J genes are TRBV2 and TRBJ2-3, with 9 bases that match TRBD2. V was clipped by 5 bases and J by 6 bases; unmatched bases: 9. CDR3 size: 15 residues. In germline, CDR1 is SNHLY, CDR2 FYNNEI. The CDR3 loop is CASSPLVTSGDTQYF. CDR3 DNA: TGTGCCAGCAGTCCGCTCGTGACTAGCGGCGATACGCAGTATTTT. Drawing the rest from reference TRBV2 and TRBJ2-3, the complete variable domain is EPEVTQTPSHQVTQMGQEVILRCVPISNHLYFYWYRQILGQKVEFLVSFYNNEISEKSEIFDDQFSVERPDGSNFTLKIRSTKLEDSAMYFCASSPLVTSGDTQYFGPGTRLTVL.

The chain carries TRBV2 and TRBJ2-1; 15 bases match TRBD2. Trimming cost V 6 bases and J 8 bases; bases outside gene matches: 8. CDR3 length: 16 amino acids. CDR1 and CDR2 (germline): SNHLY, FYNNEI. The CDR3 DNA is TGTGCCAGCAGACCGGGACTAGCGGGAGGAGGAGATGAGCAGTTCTTC. This encodes CASRPGLAGGGDEQFF.

The chain is built from TRBV3-1 and TRBJ2-7; 9 bases map to TRBD1. The CDR3 loop spans 15 amino acids. The germline V gene encodes CDR1 LGHDT and CDR2 YNNKEL (reference sequence). V gave up 4 bases and J gave up 5 bases; unmatched junction bases: 9. The CDR3 DNA reads TGTGCCAGCAGCCGATCCGGGACAGGGAAACACGAGCAGTACTTC. It codes for CASSRSGTGKHEQYF.

This clonotype was recorded a few times. The chain joins TRBV20-1 to TRBJ2-1; no reliable D call. V lost 0 bases, J lost 1 base, and 10 bases lay in between. Germline loops: CDR1 DFQATT, CDR2 SNEGSKA (reference sequence). This CDR3 is built from 15 residues. CDR3 sequence: CSARDRGSSYNEQFF. The CDR3 DNA follows: TGCAGTGCTAGAGATAGAGGTTCGTCCTACAATGAGCAGTTCTTC.

In its sample, this clonotype was seen a few times. The gene calls are TRBV25-1 and TRBJ2-3; D call uncertain. The CDR3 spans 14 residues. V was trimmed by 3 bases and J by 2 bases, leaving 9 bases between them. The germline CDR1 and CDR2 sequences are MGHDK and SYGVNS. The CDR3 is CASSDLSNTDTQYF. The CDR3 bases are TGTGCCAGCAGTGACCTAAGTAACACAGATACGCAGTATTTT.

This clonotype was recorded a few times. A read error is possible here, since a much larger clone lies one base away. V usage is TRBV28 and J usage is TRBJ1-4, with D unclear. CDR3 size: 15 residues. Trimming took off 3 bases at V and 4 bases at J, with 12 bases between the two ends. Germline values: CDR1 MDHEN, CDR2 SYDVKM. CDR3 residues: CASSFADGVNEKLFF. The CDR3, as DNA: TGTGCCAGCAGTTTTGCCGACGGGGTTAATGAAAAACTGTTTTTT.

The rearrangement uses TRBV10-1 and TRBJ1-1; D is unresolved. The germline CDR1 and CDR2 sequences are WNHNN and SYGVQD (reference sequence). Deletions cut 0 bases from V and 8 bases from J, with 13 bases between. The CDR3 has 14 amino acids. The CDR3 coding sequence is TGCGCCAGCAGTGAGTCTCGGGGATTTGCCGAAGCTTTCTTT. Its translation is CASSESRGFAEAFF.